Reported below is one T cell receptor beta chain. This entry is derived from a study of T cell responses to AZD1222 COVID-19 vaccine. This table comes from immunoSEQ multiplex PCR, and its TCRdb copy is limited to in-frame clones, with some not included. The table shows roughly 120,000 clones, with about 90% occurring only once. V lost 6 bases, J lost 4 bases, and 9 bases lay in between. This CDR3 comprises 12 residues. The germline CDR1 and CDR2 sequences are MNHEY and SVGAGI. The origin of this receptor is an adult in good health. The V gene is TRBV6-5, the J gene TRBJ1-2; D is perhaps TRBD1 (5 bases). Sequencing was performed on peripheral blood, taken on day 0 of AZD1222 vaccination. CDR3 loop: CASRDNFYGYTF. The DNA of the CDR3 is TGTGCCAGCAGGGACAACTTCTATGGCTACACCTTC.